Below, 31 T cell receptor beta chains from the same sample are listed, as sequenced in a study of shared clonotypes between healthy human individuals (dated by TCRdb to about 2020). CD8 naive samples were CD45RO-negative cells positively selected for CCR7, giving a CD45RA+CCR7+ population that excluded TemRA cells. The method was the immunoSEQ multiplex PCR assay. What TCRdb holds here is the immuneACCESS table cut down to in-frame rearrangements. Part of the clones is not present; checked against another copy, under half of the missing clones reflect an unresolved V gene, and the others are unexplained. Across this sample there are around 2,000,000 clones, with about 92% seen only once. The top ten constitute about 1.5% of the sample. Specimen: naive CD8+ T cells from PBMCs. The cell subset or site tag for this specimen amounts to: CD45RA+CCR7+. These receptors were taken from a young man in good health. Some clones in this sample may be carry-over from other donors' samples.

The chain joins TRBV2 to TRBJ2-3; D uncertain. V lost 2 bases and J lost 2, with 11 bases in between. CDR3 size: 15 residues. CDR1 and CDR2 from the germline V gene are SNHLY and FYNNEI. CDR3 coding DNA: TGTGCCAGCAGTGAATTCCGCAGCTACACAGATACGCAGTATTTT. Translated, it gives CASSEFRSYTDTQYF.

The chain links TRBV6-1 to TRBJ1-2; TRBD1 matches 7 bases. J lost 4 bases, V lost 5 bases, and 7 bases had no gene match. CDR3 length equals 14 residues. Per the germline V gene, CDR1 is MNHNS and CDR2 is SASEGT. The chain's CDR3 is CASSPQTGRYGYTF. CDR3 DNA sequence: TGTGCCAGCAGTCCCCAGACAGGGCGCTATGGCTACACCTTC.

V gene TRBV11-2 combines with J gene TRBJ1-2; possible D gene TRBD1, 5 bases. The CDR3 contains 14 residues. Germline lookup yields CDR1 SGHAT and CDR2 FQNNGV. V was pared by 2 bases and J by 5 bases, with 12 bases between. The CDR3 DNA reads as TGTGCCAGCAGCTTACAGGGAATTCTTTATGGCTACACCTTC. Residues: CASSLQGILYGYTF.

The chain recombines TRBV4-1 with TRBJ2-1; D gene unclear. The CDR3 length is 15 residues. V was trimmed by 1 base and J by 7 bases, leaving 14 bases between them. Germline values: CDR1 MGHRA, CDR2 YSYEKL. The CDR3 region has the DNA TGCGCCAGCAGCCAAGGTGATGGTTTAGAGAATGAGCAGTTCTTC. Translated, it gives CASSQGDGLENEQFF.

The rearrangement joins TRBV5-1 to TRBJ2-1; D ambiguous. The ends were cut back, 0 bases at V and 9 bases at J, with 13 bases in the middle. The CDR3 covers 14 residues. Germline values: CDR1 SGHRS, CDR2 YFSETQ. The CDR3 spells CASSLDGRVREQFF. In nucleotides, the CDR3 is TGCGCCAGCAGCTTGGACGGACGGGTCCGTGAGCAGTTCTTC.

The V call is TRBV4-2, the J call TRBJ2-6; D perhaps matches TRBD2 (6 bases). This CDR3 spans 17 amino acids. Trimming cost V 0 bases and J 9 bases, with 18 bases left between them. CDR1 is LGHNA and CDR2 is YNFKEQ in the germline V gene. The CDR3 DNA follows: TGTGCCAGCAGCCAAGATCGGCTAGTAAGTAGCGGCAACGTCCTGACTTTC. Translating gives CASSQDRLVSSGNVLTF.

The rearrangement links TRBV7-2 to TRBJ2-7; TRBD1 or TRBD2 may be the D gene (5 bases each). Germline CDR1 and CDR2: SGHTA and FQGNSA. The CDR3 covers 16 residues. Trimming removed 5 bases from V and 0 bases from J, with 17 bases in between. The CDR3: CASSLTGTGSSYEQYF. CDR3 coding DNA: TGTGCCAGCAGCCTCACCGGGACGGGGAGCTCCTACGAGCAGTACTTC.

The chain combines TRBV5-6 with TRBJ2-7; 8 nucleotides align to TRBD1. Trimming took 4 bases from V and 1 from J; bases not matched to a gene: 7. The length of the CDR3 is 15 residues. The germline CDR1 and CDR2 sequences are SGHDT and YYEEEE. The CDR3 here is CASSPGQGPSYEQYF. The CDR3 DNA is TGTGCCAGCAGCCCCGGACAGGGACCATCCTACGAGCAGTACTTC.

This chain connects TRBV27 to TRBJ1-1; D gene ambiguous. Germline V lookup: CDR1 MNHEY, CDR2 SMNVEV (reference sequence). CDR3 length equals 18 residues. Trimming took 5 bases from V and 0 from J, leaving 22 bases between them. The CDR3 bases are TGTGCCAGCAGTCCCCCCCTCCGAGCAGGCGGAGTGAACACTGAAGCTTTCTTT. Translation: CASSPPLRAGGVNTEAFF.

This chain links TRBV7-2 with TRBJ2-3, with D hard to call. There are 15 residues in the CDR3. V lost 5 bases and J lost 3, with 15 bases in between. Germline CDR1 SGHTA, CDR2 FQGNSA. The CDR3 loop reads CASSTSLRRTDTQYF. For the CDR3, the DNA is TGTGCCAGCAGCACGAGCCTGCGTCGGACAGATACGCAGTATTTT.

V gene TRBV19 combines with J gene TRBJ2-2, with TRBD2 as a possible D gene (6 bases). The germline CDR1 and CDR2 sequences are LNHDA and SQIVND (reference sequence). The CDR3 loop spans 13 amino acids. V lost 7 bases, J lost 7 bases, and 13 bases lay in between. CDR3 nucleotides: TGTGCCAGTATCGGGACTCCCGGCGGGGAGCTGTTTTTT. It yields the protein CASIGTPGGELFF.

The chain couples TRBV13 to TRBJ2-2; no definite D call. Between the trimmed V and J ends, which lost 6 bases and 3 bases, there was a span of 14 bases. From germline, CDR1 is PRHDT and CDR2 FYEKMQ (reference sequence). The CDR3 sequence is 15 residues long. The CDR3 loop reads CASRLFSPYTGELFF. In DNA form, the CDR3 reads TGTGCCAGCAGGTTATTTAGCCCTTACACCGGGGAGCTGTTTTTT.

This clone has only a few counts. The chain carries TRBV7-9 and TRBJ1-2; D gene unclear. The V gene lost 1 base and the J gene lost 6 bases, with 12 bases spanning the gap. Germline V gene lookup returns CDR1 SEHNR and CDR2 FQNEAQ (reference sequence). The CDR3 loop spans 14 amino acids. As DNA, the CDR3 is TGTGCCAGCAGCTTAGGGGCCCAATGGGATGGCTACACCTTC. Its translation is CASSLGAQWDGYTF.

This chain connects TRBV4-1 to TRBJ2-7, with D hard to call. The V end was cut by 1 base, the J end by 4 bases, with 8 bases between. Germline V gene data show CDR1 as MGHRA and CDR2 as YSYEKL. The CDR3 totals 13 residues. The CDR3 DNA sequence: TGCGCCAGCAGCCAAGTGCAGCAGTACGAGCAGTACTTC. Translating it yields CASSQVQQYEQYF.

J is TRBJ2-5 and V is TRBV18; possible D gene TRBD1, 5 bases. CDR1 KGHSH and CDR2 LQKENI come from the germline V gene. Trimming shortened V by 5 bases and J by 0 bases, and 13 bases separated the two germline ends. The CDR3 consists of 15 residues. The CDR3 protein is CASSDFVGDQETQYF. CDR3 nucleotides: TGTGCCAGCTCAGATTTCGTAGGGGACCAAGAGACCCAGTACTTC.

The J gene is TRBJ1-5, the V gene TRBV7-2; a possible D gene is TRBD1 (5 bases). Per the germline V gene, CDR1 is SGHTA and CDR2 is FQGNSA. The length of the CDR3 is 15 residues. V was trimmed by 5 bases and J by 1 base, leaving 12 bases between them. The CDR3 nucleotides read TGTGCCAGCAGCGTGGACTGGACAAGCAATCAGCCCCAGCATTTT. The encoded protein is CASSVDWTSNQPQHF.

The chain uses TRBV4-1 and TRBJ1-2, with a tentative D call TRBD1 (5 bases). V lost 4 bases, J lost 4 bases, and 25 bases lay in between. The CDR3 covers 18 residues. Germline values: CDR1 MGHRA, CDR2 YSYEKL. CDR3 nucleotide sequence: TGCGCCAGCAGCCGCCCCTGGCGGGGCCGCAGCATTAGCTATGGCTACACCTTC. This codes for CASSRPWRGRSISYGYTF.

The chain carries TRBV28 and TRBJ1-5; 9 bases match TRBD1. Germline lookup yields CDR1 MDHEN and CDR2 SYDVKM. J was trimmed by 4 bases and V by 3 bases; bases with no gene match: 10. The CDR3 sequence is 17 residues long. The CDR3 DNA is TGTGCCAGCAGTTTTTTCCCGGGACAGGGAACTAATCAGCCCCAGCATTTT. It is translated as CASSFFPGQGTNQPQHF.

This clone occurred once. V usage is TRBV7-9 and J usage is TRBJ1-1, with TRBD1 matching 7 bases. Germline CDR1 SEHNR, CDR2 FQNEAQ (reference sequence). The CDR3 is 14 residues long. With 3 bases clipped from V and 7 bases from J, the junction kept 8 bases outside the gene matches. CDR3 protein: CASSFNDRVDEAFF. The CDR3 region has the DNA TGTGCCAGCAGCTTCAACGACAGGGTGGATGAAGCTTTCTTT.

This chain uses TRBV11-2 with TRBJ2-7; no clear D. Trimming removed 5 bases at V and 6 bases at J, with 14 bases between. Germline CDR1 and CDR2: SGHAT and FQNNGV. The CDR3 is 13 amino acids. The CDR3 coding sequence is TGTGCCAGCAGCCTTCGGATTGGTAGCGAGCAGTACTTC. It yields the protein CASSLRIGSEQYF.

In regard to this clone: The identical CDR3 is also encoded by other nucleotide sequences in the sample. The chain joins TRBV7-9 to TRBJ1-5; no firm D call. The germline V gene encodes CDR1 SEHNR and CDR2 FQNEAQ (reference sequence). V dropped 4 bases and J dropped 0 bases, with 7 bases sitting between them. CDR3 size: 14 residues. This CDR3 is CASSSLYSNQPQHF. The CDR3 DNA reads as TGTGCCAGCAGCTCGTTGTATAGCAATCAGCCCCAGCATTTT.

The J gene is TRBJ1-1, the V gene TRBV28, with a possible D match to TRBD1 (6 bases). There are 15 residues in the CDR3. Germline CDR1 MDHEN, CDR2 SYDVKM. The ends were cut back, 1 base at V and 8 bases at J, with 17 bases in the middle. The CDR3 here is CASSLYRGPTGEAFF. CDR3 DNA: TGTGCCAGCAGTTTATATCGGGGCCCAACAGGGGAAGCTTTCTTT.

The chain couples TRBV6-6 to TRBJ2-3; D is undetermined. The CDR3 totals 15 residues. Germline V gene lookup returns CDR1 MNHNY and CDR2 SVGAGI (reference sequence). V lost 2 bases, J lost 1 base, and 10 bases lay in between. CDR3 amino acids: CASSYLGPRTDTQYF. Written as DNA, the CDR3 is TGTGCCAGCAGTTACCTCGGGCCACGCACAGATACGCAGTATTTT.

V is TRBV11-1 and J is TRBJ1-2; D call uncertain. CDR1 is SGHAT and CDR2 is FQDESV in the germline V gene (reference sequence). The V and J ends lost 3 bases and 2 bases respectively, with 13 bases between them. The CDR3 spans 15 residues. The CDR3 loop is CASSFSGDRNYGYTF. Here the CDR3 DNA reads TGTGCCAGCAGCTTCAGTGGCGATCGGAACTATGGCTACACCTTC.

J is TRBJ2-3 and V is TRBV21-1; the table assigns TRBD2, which was not confirmed against the DNA. TRBV21-1 is listed as a pseudogene. The CDR3 has 15 amino acids. The CDR3 coding sequence is TGTGCCAGCAGCAAAGAGGGAGGCGGCACAGATACGCAGTATTTT. Translating gives CASSKEGGGTDTQYF.

The rearrangement joins TRBV6-1 to TRBJ2-7, with a weak D call TRBD1 (6 bases). Germline loops: CDR1 MNHNS, CDR2 SASEGT. The CDR3 contains 13 residues. Trimming took 5 bases from V and 7 from J, leaving 15 bases between them. The CDR3 DNA follows: TGTGCCAGCAGTAACACGAGGGGACATGAGCAGTACTTC. The encoded protein is CASSNTRGHEQYF.

The chain recombines TRBV30 with TRBJ2-4; unclear D gene. The CDR3 spans 14 residues. Trimming removed 3 bases at V and 4 bases at J, with 13 bases between. Germline V gene lookup returns CDR1 GTSNPN and CDR2 SVGIG (reference sequence). As DNA, the CDR3 is TGTGCCTGGAGCCTTGGGATGGGGAAAAACATTCAGTACTTC. It yields the protein CAWSLGMGKNIQYF.

The V gene is TRBV4-1, the J gene TRBJ2-1; 10 nucleotides align to TRBD1. The CDR3 consists of 16 residues. In germline, CDR1 is MGHRA, CDR2 YSYEKL. With V trimmed by 4 bases and J by 8 bases, 11 bases remained unmatched. The chain's CDR3 is CASSRGTGELMDEQFF. The DNA of the CDR3 is TGCGCCAGCAGCCGAGGGACAGGGGAGCTTATGGATGAGCAGTTCTTC.

The genes are TRBV19 and TRBJ1-5; 9 nucleotides agree with TRBD1. The germline V gene has CDR1 LNHDA and CDR2 SQIVND (reference sequence). The CDR3 consists of 14 residues. The trim removed 8 bases at V and 6 bases at J, leaving 8 bases unmatched. CDR3 in DNA: TGTGCCAGTGTACCCGGGACAGGGACTCAGCCCCAGCATTTT. Translation: CASVPGTGTQPQHF.

The chain carries TRBV6-4 and TRBJ1-2; 8 bases map to TRBD1. Germline-derived CDR1 and CDR2 are MRHNA and SNTAGT. V dropped 8 bases and J dropped 6; count of bases not matched to a gene: 14. The CDR3 is 15 residues long. The CDR3 bases are TGTGCCAGCTCCCTAAATCCGACAGGGGCGGATGGCTACACCTTC. As protein: CASSLNPTGADGYTF.

The V gene is TRBV5-1, the J gene TRBJ2-1; TRBD1 aligns across 9 bases. The ends lost 4 bases at V and 7 bases at J; junction bases unmatched: 12. CDR3 length equals 16 residues. Germline values: CDR1 SGHRS, CDR2 YFSETQ. CDR3 region: CASSRPRDRETNEQFF. For the CDR3, the DNA is TGCGCCAGCAGCAGACCCCGGGACAGGGAGACAAATGAGCAGTTCTTC.